Sequencing of this T cell receptor (beta chain) was carried out in a study of beta chain features in type 1 diabetes. Study-level results: Moderate but significant shortening of TCRB CDR3s was recorded in all four CD4+ subsets from Type 1 diabetes patients.

For this clone: What it binds is unknown.

Trimming cost V 2 bases and J 7 bases, with 5 bases left between them. The CDR3 totals 12 residues. The germline CDR1 and CDR2 sequences are MDHEN and SYDVKM. As every portion of the isolated RNA was reverse transcribed, the sequencing read expressed TCRB transcripts. Sequencing used immunoSEQ multiplex PCR; TCRdb keeps in-frame clones, though not all of them. The profile shows hundreds of thousands of clones, roughly 9% of them singletons. The material sequenced was central memory CD4+ T cells from blood. The V gene is TRBV28, the J gene TRBJ1-4, with unresolved D. The receptor's source is a man in his thirties or forties with type 1 diabetes. The CDR3 here is CASSLHSEKLFF. The CDR3 nucleotides are TGTGCCAGCAGTTTACACAGTGAAAAACTGTTTTTT.